This TCR beta chain was identified in a study of blood T cells in healthy people across ages. Study conclusions and caveats: Unsorted PBMCs ruled out conclusive naive versus antigen-experienced comparison. More naive CD4+ cells and higher diversity marked long-lived donors relative to aged donors. Per-million-T-cell TCR beta diversity fell roughly linearly with age.

Primers used in a second PCR of about 6 to 11 cycles were a sample-barcoded 5' primer and a J-beta primer mix. Every cDNA molecule bore a tag from a template-switch adaptor containing 12 random nucleotides. MiXCR was run by TCRdb on the 5' RACE reads, yielding one entry per CDR3 protein. The repertoire includes around 870,000 distinct CDR3 sequences, around 28% of them detected once, and 17% sits in the top ten. A word on this clonotype: Its antigen is undetermined.

The sequence was collected from a woman of 80 years or more in good health. Sequenced input: blood.

The CDR3 sequence is CASSLSWGDSPLHF. CDR3 DNA: TGCGCCAGCAGCTTGTCGTGGGGGGATTCACCCCTCCACTTT. The chain recombines TRBV5-1 with TRBJ1-6, with D tentatively TRBD1 (5 bases). V lost 1 base to trimming and J lost 8 bases, with 10 bases between them. CDR3 size: 14 residues. Germline CDR1 SGHRS, CDR2 YFSETQ.